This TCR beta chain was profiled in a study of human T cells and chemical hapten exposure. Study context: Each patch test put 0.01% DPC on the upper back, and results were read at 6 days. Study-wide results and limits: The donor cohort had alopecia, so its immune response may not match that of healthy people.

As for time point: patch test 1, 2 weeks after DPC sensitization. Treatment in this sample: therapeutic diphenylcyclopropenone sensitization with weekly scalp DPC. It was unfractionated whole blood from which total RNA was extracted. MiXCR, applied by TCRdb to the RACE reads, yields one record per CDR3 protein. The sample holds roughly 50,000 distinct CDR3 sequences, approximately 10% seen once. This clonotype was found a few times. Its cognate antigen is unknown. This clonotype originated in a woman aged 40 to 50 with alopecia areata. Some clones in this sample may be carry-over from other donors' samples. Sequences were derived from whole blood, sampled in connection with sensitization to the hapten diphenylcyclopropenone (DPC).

The CDR3 sequence: CASSWRTELDEQYF. The CDR3 DNA reads as TGCGCCAGCAGCTGGAGGACAGAGCTGGACGAGCAGTACTTC. V gene TRBV5-1 combines with J gene TRBJ2-7; tentative D call: TRBD1 (6 bases). The CDR3 totals 14 residues. The V and J ends lost 3 bases and 5 bases respectively, with 15 bases between them. Looked up from germline, CDR1 is SGHRS and CDR2 is YFSETQ.